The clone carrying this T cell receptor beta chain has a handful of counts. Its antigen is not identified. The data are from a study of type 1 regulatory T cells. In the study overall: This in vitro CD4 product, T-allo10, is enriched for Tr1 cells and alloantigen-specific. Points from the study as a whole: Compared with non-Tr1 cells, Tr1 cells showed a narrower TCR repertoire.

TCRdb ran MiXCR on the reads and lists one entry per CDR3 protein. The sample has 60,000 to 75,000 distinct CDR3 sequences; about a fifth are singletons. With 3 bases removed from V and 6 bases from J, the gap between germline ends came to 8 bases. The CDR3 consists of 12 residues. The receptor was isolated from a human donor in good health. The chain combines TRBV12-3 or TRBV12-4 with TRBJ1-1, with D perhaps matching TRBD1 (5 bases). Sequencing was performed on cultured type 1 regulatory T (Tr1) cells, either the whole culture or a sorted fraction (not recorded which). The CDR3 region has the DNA TGTGCCAGCAGTTTCTGGGGGGCTGAAGCTTTCTTT. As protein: CASSFWGAEAFF.